These 9 T cell receptor beta chains originate from one sample sequenced in a study of blood T cell repertoires in COVID-19. Assay used: immunoSEQ multiplex PCR; TCRdb lists only in-frame clones, some missing. This repertoire shows roughly 450,000 clones, roughly 87% found once; its top ten account for about 0.57%. The source material was PBMCs or T cells enriched from blood (not recorded which). These receptors were obtained from a man aged 18 to 29 who had recovered from COVID-19.

V usage is TRBV6-5 and J usage is TRBJ1-1, with D possibly matching TRBD1 (6 bases). CDR1 is MNHEY and CDR2 is SVGAGI in the germline V gene. The CDR3 spans 15 residues. Deletions cut 3 bases from V and 6 bases from J, with 17 bases between. CDR3 loop: CASSYQITGSPEAFF. The CDR3 DNA is TGTGCCAGCAGTTATCAGATAACAGGGTCGCCTGAAGCTTTCTTT.

This chain connects TRBV5-5 to TRBJ1-6; D is uncertain. Germline V gives CDR1 SGHKS, CDR2 YYEKEE (reference sequence). The CDR3 is 15 amino acids. V was trimmed by 0 bases and J by 7 bases, leaving 11 bases between them. The DNA of the CDR3 is TGTGCCAGCAGCTTGGAGGCAGTCGGGAATTCACCCCTCCACTTT. This gives the protein CASSLEAVGNSPLHF.

This clone was observed a handful of times. The chain carries TRBV27 and TRBJ2-2, with 13 bases aligning to TRBD2. The CDR3 contains 16 residues. The V and J ends lost 3 bases and 7 bases, in that order; junction bases with no gene match: 5. CDR1 and CDR2 (germline): MNHEY, SMNVEV (reference sequence). In DNA form, the CDR3 reads TGTGCCAGCAGTTTCCGGACTAGCGGGAGTATCGGGGAGCTGTTTTTT. Translating gives CASSFRTSGSIGELFF.

CDR3 amino acids: CASSPGGGNQPQHF. The CDR3 coding sequence is TGTGCCAGCAGCCCAGGGGGCGGCAATCAGCCCCAGCATTTT. The chain joins TRBV6-4 to TRBJ1-5; 8 bases map to TRBD1. Unmatched junction bases numbered 3, after V lost 6 bases and J lost 2 bases. The germline V gene encodes CDR1 MRHNA and CDR2 SNTAGT. The CDR3 extends over 14 amino acids.

This clone occurred once. V usage is TRBV12-5 and J usage is TRBJ2-7; a possible D gene is TRBD1 (5 bases). The germline V gene encodes CDR1 LGHNT and CDR2 FRNRAP. The CDR3 runs 16 residues. V was pared by 6 bases and J by 4 bases, with 22 bases between. CDR3 DNA: TGTGCTAGTGGGAGTGGGCCAGGGTTAGGTGCGTACGAGCAGTACTTC. This translates into CASGSGPGLGAYEQYF.

The V call is TRBV28, the J call TRBJ1-1; unclear D gene. Germline CDR1 and CDR2: MDHEN and SYDVKM. Between the trimmed V and J ends, which lost 2 bases and 0 bases, there was a span of 4 bases. The CDR3 totals 13 residues. DNA for the CDR3: TGTGCCAGCAGTTTACCCATGAACACTGAAGCTTTCTTT. Residues: CASSLPMNTEAFF.

J is TRBJ1-2 and V is TRBV2; TRBD1 aligns across 9 bases. CDR1 is SNHLY and CDR2 is FYNNEI in the germline V gene. The CDR3 has 17 residues. Germline trimming cut 3 bases from V and 4 bases from J; bases unmatched to any gene: 12. The CDR3 nucleotides are TGTGCCAGCAGTGAGATCCGGGACAGGGTTCGGGTCTATGGCTACACCTTC. Protein sequence: CASSEIRDRVRVYGYTF.

The chain combines TRBV3-1 (or the pseudogene TRBV3-2) with TRBJ1-6; possibly TRBD1 for D (5 bases). This CDR3 is 12 amino acids long. Per the germline V gene, CDR1 is LGHDT and CDR2 is YNNKEL (reference sequence). The V end lost 4 bases, the J end lost 7 bases, and 5 bases lay between the germline ends. Written as DNA, the CDR3 is TGTGCCAGCAGCCGACAGAATTCACCCCTCCACTTT. Protein product: CASSRQNSPLHF.

Worth noting for this clone: This CDR3 is also generated by other DNA sequences in the sample. V usage is TRBV27 and J usage is TRBJ1-5; D gene uncertain. The V and J ends lost 4 bases and 4 bases respectively, with 8 bases between them. Germline lookup yields CDR1 MNHEY and CDR2 SMNVEV (reference sequence). The CDR3 loop spans 13 amino acids. The chain's CDR3 is CASSWAVNQPQHF. CDR3 sequence (DNA): TGTGCCAGCAGTTGGGCAGTAAATCAGCCCCAGCATTTT.